This TCR beta chain appears in the sequencing data of a study of CXCR3-negative and CXCR3-positive naive CD8 T cells. Study at large: Sequencing yielded approximately 150 million TRB reads, roughly 1.5 +/- 0.3 million per library.

A CD45RO-CCR7+CD27+CD95- profile was what naive CD8+ T cells displayed. The method, 5' RACE with UMI labels, was used to prepare the TRB cDNA libraries. From the 5' RACE reads, TCRdb lists one entry per CDR3 protein and no DNA. This sample's clone table lists tens of thousands of distinct CDR3 sequences. Findings and caveats of the study: Naive cells with CXCR3 showed TRB CDR3s that were more hydrophobic than those in CXCR3-negative naive cells.

Germline loops: CDR1 DFQATT, CDR2 SNEGSKA (reference sequence). The CDR3 length is 13 residues. Regarding this clonotype: Its matching antigen is unknown.

The TCR sequence derives from a human donor in good health. Some clones in this sample may be carry-over from other donors' samples. The V and J genes are TRBV20-1 and TRBJ2-2; the TRBD1 assignment by TCRdb is unverifiable without DNA. The specimen was naive CXCR3+ CD8+ T cells from blood. Described subset: CD45RO-CCR7+CD27+CD95- naive CD8+ T cells expressing CXCR3 (TNR3+). The CDR3 reads CSARDRQTGELFF.